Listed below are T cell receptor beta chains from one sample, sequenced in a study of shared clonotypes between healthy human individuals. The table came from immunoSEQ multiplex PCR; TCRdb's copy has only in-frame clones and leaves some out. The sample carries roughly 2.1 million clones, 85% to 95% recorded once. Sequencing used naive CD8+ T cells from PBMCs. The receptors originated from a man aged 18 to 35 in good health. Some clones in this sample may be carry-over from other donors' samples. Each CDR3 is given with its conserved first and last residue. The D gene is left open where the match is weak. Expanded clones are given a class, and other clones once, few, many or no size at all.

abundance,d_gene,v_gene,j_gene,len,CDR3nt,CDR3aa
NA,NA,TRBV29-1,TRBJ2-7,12,TGCAGCGCTTTAGTGAGGCGGAGCGAGCAGTACTTC,CSALVRRSEQYF
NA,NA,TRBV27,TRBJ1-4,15,TGTGCCAGCAGCCCCCTGGACGGTACTAATGAAAAACTGTTTTTT,CASSPLDGTNEKLFF
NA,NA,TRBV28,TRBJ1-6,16,TGTGCCAGCAGTTTAGGGAGGAGTTTCTATAATTCACCCCTCCACTTT,CASSLGRSFYNSPLHF
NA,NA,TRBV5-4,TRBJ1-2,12,TGTGCCAGCGCCACTACAGACTATGGCTACACCTTC,CASATTDYGYTF
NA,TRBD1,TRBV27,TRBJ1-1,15,TGTGCCAGCAGTTTATCTCGACAGGGGAACACTGAAGCTTTCTTT,CASSLSRQGNTEAFF
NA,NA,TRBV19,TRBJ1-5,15,TGTGCCAGTAGTGTTACGGACAGCCCGAGTCAGCCCCAGCATTTT,CASSVTDSPSQPQHF
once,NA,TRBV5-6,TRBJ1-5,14,TGTGCCAGCAGCTTGGGCGCTACGGCCCTGCCCCAGCATTTT,CASSLGATALPQHF
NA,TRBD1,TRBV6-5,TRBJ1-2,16,TGTGCCAGCAGTTACATATCACCACAGGGGGACTATGGCTACACCTTC,CASSYISPQGDYGYTF
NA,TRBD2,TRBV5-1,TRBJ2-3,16,TGCGCCAGCAGCTTCGCGGGACTAGCGGTCACAGATACGCAGTATTTT,CASSFAGLAVTDTQYF
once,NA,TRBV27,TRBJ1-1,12,TGTGCCAGCGGGCCCCGGGACACTGAAGCTTTCTTT,CASGPRDTEAFF
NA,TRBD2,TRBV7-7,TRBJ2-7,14,TGTGCCAGCAGCTCCGGGACTAGTGCCGATCAGCAGTACTTC,CASSSGTSADQQYF
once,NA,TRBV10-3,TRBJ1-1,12,TGTGCCATCAGTGTAGGAAACACTGAAGCTTTCTTT,CAISVGNTEAFF
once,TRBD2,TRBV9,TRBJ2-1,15,TGTGCCAGCAGCGTTGGCGGGAGGTGGTACAATGAGCAGTTCTTC,CASSVGGRWYNEQFF
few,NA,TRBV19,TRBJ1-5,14,TGTGCCAGTAGTATTCGGGACTTCAATCAGCCCCAGCATTTT,CASSIRDFNQPQHF
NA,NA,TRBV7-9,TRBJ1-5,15,TGTGCCAGCAGCTTAGGCAGGGATAGCAATCAGCCCCAGCATTTT,CASSLGRDSNQPQHF
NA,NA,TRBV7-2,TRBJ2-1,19,TGTGCCAGCAGCTTAGCCGACTGGGGAGCGGGTAACTCCTACAATGAGCAGTTCTTC,CASSLADWGAGNSYNEQFF
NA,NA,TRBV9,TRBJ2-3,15,TGTGCCAGCAGCGTAGCAGGACAGACCACAGATACGCAGTATTTT,CASSVAGQTTDTQYF
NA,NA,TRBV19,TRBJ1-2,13,TGTGCCAGTAGTATGTTGACAGCCGATGGCTACACCTTC,CASSMLTADGYTF
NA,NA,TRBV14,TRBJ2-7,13,TGTGCCAGCAGCCAATTGGTGCCCTACGAGCAGTACTTC,CASSQLVPYEQYF
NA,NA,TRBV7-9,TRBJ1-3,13,TGTGCCAGCAGCTTAGTCCCGCGAAACACCATATATTTT,CASSLVPRNTIYF
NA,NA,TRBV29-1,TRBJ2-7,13,TGCAGCGTTGAGTCGGGGGCGTTCTACGAGCAGTACTTC,CSVESGAFYEQYF
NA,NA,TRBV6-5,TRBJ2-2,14,TGTGCCAGCAGTTATCACCCTAACACCGGGGAGCTGTTTTTT,CASSYHPNTGELFF
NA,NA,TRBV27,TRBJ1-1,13,TGTGCCAGCAGTTTATTATGGGGCGCTGAAGCTTTCTTT,CASSLLWGAEAFF
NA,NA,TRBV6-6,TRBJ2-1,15,TGTGCCAGCAGTTACCGGGGGGCACCCTACAATGAGCAGTTCTTC,CASSYRGAPYNEQFF
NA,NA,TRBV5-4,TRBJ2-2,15,TGTGCCAGCAGCTTGACCCAGGGGAGAACCGGGGAGCTGTTTTTT,CASSLTQGRTGELFF
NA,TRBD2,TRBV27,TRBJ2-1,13,TGTGCCAGCATCGGAGCGGGAAGTTTAGAGCAGTTCTTC,CASIGAGSLEQFF
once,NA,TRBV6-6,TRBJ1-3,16,TGTGCCAGCAGTTACTGGTCGTCGAGCTCTGGAAACACCATATATTTT,CASSYWSSSSGNTIYF
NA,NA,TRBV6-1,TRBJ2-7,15,TGTGCCAGCAGGGTAAAAGCGGAAAGGTACTACGAGCAGTACTTC,CASRVKAERYYEQYF
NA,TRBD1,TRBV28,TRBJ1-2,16,TGTGCCAGCAGCTCCCGGACCAGGGGGGAGAACTATGGCTACACCTTC,CASSSRTRGENYGYTF
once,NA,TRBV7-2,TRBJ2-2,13,TGTGGGACGGAGGGGTCGAACACCGGGGAGCTGTTTTTT,CGTEGSNTGELFF
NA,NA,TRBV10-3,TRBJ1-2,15,TGTGCCATCAGTGAATGGCCGGACGGTACCTATGGCTACACCTTC,CAISEWPDGTYGYTF
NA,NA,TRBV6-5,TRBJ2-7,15,TGTGCCAGCAAGGGGGAGGGAGAGAGCTCCTACGAGCAGTACTTC,CASKGEGESSYEQYF